This record concerns one TCR beta chain sequence. This receptor's antigen is unknown. Per-base quality was not reported, and no clone a single base away is much larger than it. Genomic DNA was the input for TRB sequencing, which was run either with the immunoSEQ assay at survey resolution or with the hsTCRB kit. For the original study's pipeline: The immunoSEQ software handled initial read processing, and the LymphoSeq R package was used for repertoire analyses. Clonality was calculated as 1 minus normalized Shannon entropy, and the Gini coefficient was also calculated for each TRB dataset. To infer phenotypes in unsorted samples, TRB sequences from sorted subsets of the recipient or donor were mapped onto the unsorted samples of the same recipient. In its TCRdb copy, this immuneACCESS table keeps in-frame sequences only and misses some clones. Where compared with another copy, unresolved V genes explain less than half of these, and the others have no known cause. D and trimming were read from the DNA, whereas the V and J calls and clone size are those reported in that table. Within this sample are about 36,000 clones, with roughly 73% of them counted one time only. The top ten constitute roughly 8.7% of the sample.

The data are from a study of T cells after posttransplantation cyclophosphamide (dated by TCRdb to the mid-2010s). With regard to the full study: Using TRB sequencing, the study followed how the T cell repertoire rebuilt after myeloablative bone marrow transplantation with posttransplantation cyclophosphamide given as GVHD prophylaxis. Samples from approximately 40 PTCy-treated patients and approximately 15 related bone marrow donors of those patients were subjected to antigen receptor sequencing. Blood from every one of the roughly 35 PTCy patients who had 1-year posttransplant specimens underwent TRB sequencing. Up to about 3 additional blood samples from 2 to 5.2 years after transplant were also TRB-sequenced in 3 patients, as was pretransplant blood from a handful of patients. Because TRA and TRB clonality were tightly correlated in several samples, subsequent TCR analyses were focused on TRB only. Public TRB sequences were searched against a database of over 3,000 sequences associated with responses to pathogens, tumor antigens, self-antigens and alloantigens. Results and caveats for the whole study, not just this receptor: The TRB repertoires of T cells infiltrating skin or GI tract showed only limited overlap with the TRB repertoires of T cells in blood. Donor-recipient similarity was low at 1-2 months but increased during the first year, and donor CD8+ memory clones often dominated later blood repertoires. Across 35 to 55 patients, TRB clonality was highly associated with recipient CMV seropositivity and CMV reactivation, and diversity in PTCy patients was similar to diversity in CNI/methotrexate controls.

The treatment or condition label of this sample denotes: high-dose cyclophosphamide on days +3 and +4 as single-agent GVHD prophylaxis. Patients in the PTCy group got busulfan and fludarabine conditioning, a marrow graft from a related or unrelated donor, and cyclophosphamide on days +3 and +4. PTCy-treated patients came from a prospective multi-institutional clinical trial. Peripheral blood and bone marrow mononuclear cells were isolated by Ficoll-Hypaque density centrifugation and cryopreserved. CD4+ and CD8+ T cells, including naive and memory subsets, were sorted by FACS using a FACSAria II. At the junction V is shortened by 6 bases and J by 3 bases; bases outside the gene matches: 8. CDR1 and CDR2 (SGHNT, YYREEE) derive from the germline V gene (reference sequence). The CDR3 measures 16 amino acids from cysteine to phenylalanine. Kept here is only the CDR3 DNA, which spans 48 bases and is read in frame from base 1.

This clonotype was sampled from a female patient in her forties or fifties who received an allogeneic stem cell transplant from a related donor, was CMV-positive, and had no GVHD. Where a transplant has occurred, the graft donor may have supplied some of the T cells. Sequencing used CD4+ T cells sorted from blood, obtained just over 1,900 days after a stem cell transplant with posttransplant cyclophosphamide. The V and J genes are TRBV5-4 and TRBJ2-1, with 11 central nucleotides matching TRBD2. The CDR3 protein: CASTPTSGERYNEQFF. The DNA reads TGTGCCAGCACTCCGACTAGCGGGGAGCGCTACAATGAGCAGTTCTTC. With the portions outside the CDR3 filled from the reference TRBV5-4 and TRBJ2-1 genes, the complete variable region becomes ETGVTQSPTHLIKTRGQQVTLRCSSQSGHNTVSWYQQALGQGPQFIFQYYREEENGRGNFPPRFSGLQFPNYSSELNVNALELDDSALYLCASTPTSGERYNEQFFGPGTRLTVL.